The 31 T cell receptor beta chains below come from one sample, sequenced in a study of T cells in Graves' hyperthyroidism and ophthalmopathy (dated by TCRdb to the late 2010s). The library was built by means of multiplex PCR. TCRdb names Illumina HiSeq 2000 as the instrument used. TCR beta CDR3 regions were amplified from RNA transcripts. The TCR CDR3 was subjected to a first round of RT-PCR using the HTBI primer set and the Qiagen OneStep RT-PCR kit. TCRdb reran the public reads through fastp at Q25 and MiXCR, keeping productive beta chains. When rows share a CDR3 protein, they turn into one entry using the most common DNA and genes. For this sample the table gives 330,000 or so distinct CDR3 sequences, of which about a sixth were detected only once. The ten largest clones take up about 16% of the sample. Material for sequencing was blood. Receptors originate from a woman aged 40 to 49 with Graves' ophthalmopathy.

This clonotype was counted between two and nine times. The chain has TRBV5-1 and TRBJ2-7, with 13 bases matching TRBD2. J lost 6 bases, V lost 0 bases, and 6 bases had no gene match. The CDR3 has 16 amino acids. In germline, CDR1 is SGHRS, CDR2 YFSETQ. Here the CDR3 DNA reads TGCGCCAGCAGCTTGGGGCCCCGGACTAGCGGGAGCGAGCAGTACTTC. It translates to CASSLGPRTSGSEQYF.

This clonotype was detected many times. This rearrangement joins TRBV28 to TRBJ2-7, with D uncertain. The CDR3 spans 15 residues. Trimming removed 2 bases from V and 0 bases from J, with 11 bases in between. Germline CDR1 is MDHEN and CDR2 is SYDVKM. CDR3 sequence: CASSLRGVVSYEQYF. The CDR3 DNA reads TGTGCCAGCAGTTTACGAGGCGTAGTCTCCTACGAGCAGTACTTC. Using reference TRBV28 and TRBJ2-7 for the parts outside the CDR3, the full variable domain is DVKVTQSSRYLVKRTGEKVFLECVQDMDHENMFWYRQDPGLGLRLIYFSYDVKMKEKGDIPEGYSVSREKKERFSLILESASTNQTSMYLCASSLRGVVSYEQYFGPGTRLTVT.

This clonotype was detected many times. The chain uses TRBV6-1 and TRBJ2-5; possible D gene TRBD1, 6 bases. The CDR3 covers 13 residues. Trimming left V 6 bases short and J 3 bases short, with 11 bases between. CDR1 and CDR2 (germline): MNHNS, SASEGT. The DNA for the CDR3 is TGTGCCAGCAGCCGGACAGTGAAAGAGACCCAGTACTTC. Translation: CASSRTVKETQYF.

There are many counts of this clonotype. The V call is TRBV4-2, the J call TRBJ1-5, with D unclear. This CDR3 is built from 14 residues. The germline V gene encodes CDR1 LGHNA and CDR2 YNFKEQ. V lost 3 bases and J 1 base, leaving 7 bases between the germline ends. In DNA, the CDR3 is TGTGCCAGCAGCCAGGAGGACAGCAATCAGCCCCAGCATTTT. This encodes CASSQEDSNQPQHF.

This chain joins TRBV11-2 and TRBJ2-1, with D possibly TRBD2 on 6 matching bases. The V end lost 2 bases, the J end lost 4 bases, and 9 bases lay between the germline ends. The germline gives CDR1 SGHAT, CDR2 FQNNGV. The CDR3 length is 14 residues. CDR3 nucleotide sequence: TGTGCCAGCAGCTTACTAGCGAGGTACAATGAGCAGTTCTTC. Translating gives CASSLLARYNEQFF.

This clonotype was counted ten times or more. This chain links TRBV2 with TRBJ1-2, with 9 nucleotides matching TRBD1. CDR1 and CDR2 (germline): SNHLY, FYNNEI. V was clipped by 4 bases and J by 6 bases; unmatched bases: 6. This CDR3 comprises 14 residues. The CDR3 sequence is CASSATRQGDGYTF. The CDR3 DNA sequence: TGTGCCAGCAGTGCAACCCGACAGGGGGATGGCTACACCTTC. The full variable domain, completed using reference TRBV2 and TRBJ1-2, is EPEVTQTPSHQVTQMGQEVILRCVPISNHLYFYWYRQILGQKVEFLVSFYNNEISEKSEIFDDQFSVERPDGSNFTLKIRSTKLEDSAMYFCASSATRQGDGYTFGSGTRLTVV.

This clonotype has a count of ten or more. The chain recombines TRBV20-1 with TRBJ2-7; TRBD2 is a possible D gene (5 bases). The CDR3 covers 16 residues. V lost 0 bases and J lost 3, with 18 bases in between. Germline CDR1 and CDR2: DFQATT and SNEGSKA (reference sequence). This CDR3 reads CSARDRTSNYIYEQYF. CDR3 bases: TGCAGTGCTAGAGACAGGACTTCCAACTATATCTACGAGCAGTACTTC.

This sequence joins TRBV9 and TRBJ1-1; no firm D call. The CDR3 has 15 residues. The V gene's germline CDR1 is SGDLS and CDR2 YYNGEE. V dropped 0 bases and J dropped 4 bases, with 13 bases sitting between them. CDR3 residues: CASSVDPRSGTEAFF. CDR3 DNA sequence: TGTGCCAGCAGCGTAGATCCCAGGTCGGGCACTGAAGCTTTCTTT.

This clonotype came up many times. The genes are TRBV6-4 and TRBJ1-5; D is unclear. V gave up 4 bases and J gave up 0 bases, with 10 bases separating them. There are 15 residues in the CDR3. Germline-derived CDR1 and CDR2 are MRHNA and SNTAGT. The CDR3 DNA follows: TGTGCCAGCAGTGCTGAACTAGGTAGCAATCAGCCCCAGCATTTT. It is translated as CASSAELGSNQPQHF.

Ten or more counts support this clonotype. V usage is TRBV28 and J usage is TRBJ2-7; TRBD2 matches at 7 bases. The junction had 7 bases not matched to a gene; V was cut back by 4 bases and J by 7 bases. Germline CDR1 MDHEN, CDR2 SYDVKM. This CDR3 region has 13 residues. CDR3 coding DNA: TGTGCCAGCAGTTCCAGCGGGACGGGGGAGCAGTACTTC. Its protein product is CASSSSGTGEQYF.

This clonotype was counted many times. The rearrangement links TRBV4-1 to TRBJ1-2, with D possibly being TRBD1 (5 bases). Trimming left V 1 base short and J 7 bases short, with 16 bases between. The CDR3 loop spans 15 amino acids. The V gene's germline CDR1 is MGHRA and CDR2 YSYEKL. CDR3 nucleotides: TGCGCCAGCAGCCAAGTTTCAGGGAACGCCCGTGGCTACACCTTC. Encoded protein: CASSQVSGNARGYTF.

V and J are TRBV7-6 and TRBJ2-5; TRBD2 aligns across 11 bases. The ends lost 6 bases at V and 5 bases at J; junction bases unmatched: 11. This CDR3 contains 16 residues. CDR1 is SGHVS, CDR2 FNYEAQ, per germline. CDR3 bases: TGTGCCAGCAGGAAATTAGCGGGGGGGCCTAGGGAGACCCAGTACTTC. Its protein is CASRKLAGGPRETQYF.

This clonotype was counted at least ten times. The V gene is TRBV29-1, the J gene TRBJ2-7; 7 nucleotides align to TRBD2. J lost 4 bases, V lost 3 bases, and 6 bases had no gene match. The CDR3 loop spans 13 amino acids. CDR1 is SQVTM, CDR2 ANQGSEA, per germline. CDR3 in amino acids: CSVDGLGAYEQYF. CDR3 in DNA: TGCAGCGTTGATGGACTAGGGGCTTACGAGCAGTACTTC.

This clonotype was seen many times. This chain joins TRBV11-2 and TRBJ2-7; D ambiguous. The CDR3 runs 18 residues. Germline values: CDR1 SGHAT, CDR2 FQNNGV. Trimming removed 3 bases at V and 2 bases at J, with 23 bases between. The CDR3 sequence: CASSFEPVASTSTYEQYF. In nucleotides, the CDR3 is TGTGCCAGCAGCTTTGAACCCGTAGCCTCGACGAGTACCTACGAGCAGTACTTC. The full variable domain, rest sourced from reference TRBV11-2 and TRBJ2-7, is EAGVAQSPRYKIIEKRQSVAFWCNPISGHATLYWYQQILGQGPKLLIQFQNNGVVDDSQLPKDRFSAERLKGVDSTLKIQPAKLEDSAVYLCASSFEPVASTSTYEQYFGPGTRLTVT.

This clonotype was observed many times. The V call is TRBV4-3, the J call TRBJ2-7; TRBD2 agrees at 7 bases. The germline V gene encodes CDR1 LGHNA and CDR2 YSLEER. Unmatched junction bases numbered 4, after V lost 0 bases and J lost 2 bases. The CDR3 is 15 amino acids. CDR3 coding DNA: TGCGCCAGCAGCCAAGAAGCTAGCGGAACCTACGAGCAGTACTTC. Protein product: CASSQEASGTYEQYF.

In its sample, this clonotype was seen many times. This rearrangement joins TRBV12-3 or TRBV12-4 to TRBJ2-2; 7 nucleotides align to TRBD1. V trimming: 4 bases; J trimming: 8 bases; junction bases outside the gene matches: 13. The CDR3 covers 16 residues. The CDR3 sequence is CASSSDRENHLGELFF. The CDR3 DNA follows: TGTGCCAGCAGTTCTGACAGGGAGAACCACCTTGGGGAGCTGTTTTTT.

This clonotype has at least ten counts. The chain carries TRBV10-3 and TRBJ1-5; D is unresolved. V was shortened by 1 base and J by 4 bases, with 5 bases between the two germline ends. This CDR3 is 13 amino acids long. The germline V gene has CDR1 ENHRY and CDR2 SYGVKD. CDR3 region: CAISEFRNQPQHF. CDR3 bases: TGTGCCATCAGTGAGTTCAGAAATCAGCCCCAGCATTTT.

The chain employs TRBV6-1 and TRBJ2-5; 7 bases line up with TRBD2. Per germline, CDR1 MNHNS and CDR2 SASEGT. V was pared by 7 bases and J by 1 base, with 6 bases of the junction left unmatched. This CDR3 is 14 amino acids long. CDR3 nucleotides: TGTGCCAGCACCCCCGGGGGGTCCCAAGAGACCCAGTACTTC. Residues: CASTPGGSQETQYF.

The table lists this clonotype with many counts. This sequence joins TRBV6-1 and TRBJ2-7; TRBD1 is a possible D gene (6 bases). In germline, CDR1 is MNHNS, CDR2 SASEGT. The CDR3 runs 13 residues. With 4 bases removed from V and 2 bases from J, the gap between germline ends came to 9 bases. CDR3 nucleotides: TGTGCCAGCAGTGTGGGACAAGCCTACGAGCAGTACTTC. This gives the protein CASSVGQAYEQYF.

The gene calls are TRBV6-1 and TRBJ2-5; the match to TRBD2 covers 9 bases. Per the germline V gene, CDR1 is MNHNS and CDR2 is SASEGT. J was trimmed by 2 bases and V by 10 bases; bases with no gene match: 11. The length of the CDR3 is 15 residues. CDR3 amino acids: CANGPSGAGQETQYF. CDR3 in DNA: TGTGCCAACGGCCCTAGCGGGGCGGGACAAGAGACCCAGTACTTC.

This clonotype has just a few counts. The chain has TRBV28 and TRBJ1-2; 7 nucleotides match TRBD1. This CDR3 is 14 amino acids long. Germline-derived CDR1 and CDR2 are MDHEN and SYDVKM. V lost 4 bases to trimming and J lost 5 bases; unmatched junction nucleotides: 7. The CDR3 DNA follows: TGTGCCAGCAGTTCTTTGACAGGGCCTTATGGCTACACCTTC. This codes for CASSSLTGPYGYTF.

This clonotype was observed many times. The chain carries TRBV12-3 or TRBV12-4 and TRBJ2-5, with 8 positions matching TRBD2. The CDR3 runs 17 residues. The trim removed 0 bases at V and 3 bases at J, leaving 9 bases unmatched. The CDR3 DNA sequence: TGTGCCAGCAGTTTAGCCCCTTTCGGGAGGGGGGAAGAGACCCAGTACTTC. It is translated as CASSLAPFGRGEETQYF.

Ten or more counts support this clonotype. The V and J genes are TRBV14 and TRBJ2-5; D gene uncertain. V lost 4 bases and J lost 1, with 10 bases in between. The CDR3 covers 14 residues. Germline values: CDR1 SGHDN, CDR2 FVKESK. Written as DNA, the CDR3 is TGTGCCAGCAGCCCCCTGGGGTTCCAAGAGACCCAGTACTTC. Its protein product is CASSPLGFQETQYF.

This clonotype was counted many times. The rearrangement links TRBV20-1 to TRBJ2-7, with D maybe TRBD2 (6 bases). This CDR3 has 14 amino acids. Trimming removed 6 bases at V and 6 bases at J, with 21 bases between. The germline CDR1 and CDR2 sequences are DFQATT and SNEGSKA (reference sequence). In DNA form, the CDR3 reads TGCAGTGCCCCCTCAGACGGGGCGCGGGGCGAGCAGTACTTC. Residues: CSAPSDGARGEQYF.

This clonotype has ten or more counts. This chain links TRBV28 with TRBJ2-5, with D possibly called TRBD1 or TRBD2 (6 bases each). The CDR3 runs 14 residues. Trimming took off 6 bases at V and 4 bases at J, with 15 bases between the two ends. Per germline, CDR1 MDHEN and CDR2 SYDVKM. The CDR3 loop is CASSTTSRGETQYF. CDR3 coding DNA: TGTGCCAGCAGCACTACTAGCAGGGGAGAGACCCAGTACTTC.

The chain carries TRBV19 and TRBJ1-1; D possibly corresponds to TRBD1 (5 bases). V was clipped by 3 bases and J by 8 bases, with 22 bases between them. The CDR3 extends over 16 amino acids. From germline, CDR1 is LNHDA and CDR2 SQIVND (reference sequence). CDR3 protein: CASSMGSTQAAEEAFF. The CDR3, as DNA: TGTGCCAGTAGTATGGGTTCGACACAGGCTGCCGAAGAAGCTTTCTTT.

This clonotype has a count of ten or more. The chain employs TRBV19 and TRBJ2-2, with a tentative D call TRBD1 (6 bases). The CDR3 contains 15 residues. V was trimmed by 6 bases and J by 6 bases, leaving 17 bases between them. Germline CDR1 LNHDA, CDR2 SQIVND (reference sequence). The CDR3 coding sequence is TGTGCCAGTAGACGGACAGTTCAAGGGTCCGGGGAGCTGTTTTTT. Amino acid sequence: CASRRTVQGSGELFF.

Many counts were recorded for this clonotype. The junction and the germline gene differ at one end; a read error may be behind it. J is TRBJ2-7 and V is TRBV10-2, with D perhaps matching TRBD2 (5 bases). Per germline, CDR1 WSHSY and CDR2 SAAADI. The CDR3 sequence is 12 residues long. CDR3 coding DNA: TGCGCCGGCAGCTCCGAAGGGAGCACGCAGTACTTC. Amino acids: CAGSSEGSTQYF.

The table lists this clonotype with many counts. This chain connects TRBV7-2 to TRBJ2-7; the D call may be TRBD1 or TRBD2 (5 bases each). The V and J ends lost 5 bases and 4 bases respectively, with 12 bases between them. CDR1 SGHTA and CDR2 FQGNSA come from the germline V gene. The CDR3 extends over 13 amino acids. CDR3 nucleotides: TGTGCCAGCAGCCCTACTGGGGGATACGAGCAGTACTTC. This gives the protein CASSPTGGYEQYF.

This clonotype has a count of ten or more. V and J are TRBV28 and TRBJ1-1; D is unclear. Germline V gene lookup returns CDR1 MDHEN and CDR2 SYDVKM. V was pared by 1 base and J by 1 base, with 13 bases between. The CDR3 length is 16 residues. The DNA of the CDR3 is TGTGCCAGCAGTTTATTATCGTTCGACGGGAACACTGAAGCTTTCTTT. Residues: CASSLLSFDGNTEAFF.

The J gene is TRBJ2-7, the V gene TRBV3-1; 7 bases map to TRBD1. Trimming removed 3 bases from V and 2 bases from J; junction bases left unmatched: 4. CDR3 size: 14 residues. Germline loops: CDR1 LGHDT, CDR2 YNNKEL (reference sequence). CDR3 region: CASSHPTGTYEQYF. Written as DNA, the CDR3 is TGTGCCAGCAGCCACCCGACAGGGACCTACGAGCAGTACTTC.